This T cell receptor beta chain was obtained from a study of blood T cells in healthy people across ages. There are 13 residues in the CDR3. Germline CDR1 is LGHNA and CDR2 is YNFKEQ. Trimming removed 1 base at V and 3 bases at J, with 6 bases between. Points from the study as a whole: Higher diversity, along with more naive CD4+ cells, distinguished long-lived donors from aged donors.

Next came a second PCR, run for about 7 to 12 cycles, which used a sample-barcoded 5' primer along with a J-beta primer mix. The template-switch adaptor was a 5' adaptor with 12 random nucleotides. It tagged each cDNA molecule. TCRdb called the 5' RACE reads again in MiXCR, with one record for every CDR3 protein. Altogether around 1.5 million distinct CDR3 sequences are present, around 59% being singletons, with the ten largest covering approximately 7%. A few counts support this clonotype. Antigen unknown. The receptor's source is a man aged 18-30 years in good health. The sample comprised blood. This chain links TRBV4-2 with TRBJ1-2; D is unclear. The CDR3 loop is CASSQVLYYGYTF. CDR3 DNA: TGTGCCAGCAGCCAAGTGCTCTACTATGGCTACACCTTC.